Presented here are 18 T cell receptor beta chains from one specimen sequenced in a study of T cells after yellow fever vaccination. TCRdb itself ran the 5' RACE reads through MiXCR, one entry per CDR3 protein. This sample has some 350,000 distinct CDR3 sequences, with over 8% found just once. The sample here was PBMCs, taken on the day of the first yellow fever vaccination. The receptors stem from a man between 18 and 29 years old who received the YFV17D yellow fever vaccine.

CDR3 sequence (DNA): TGTGCCAGCAGTTACAGACGAGGACAGAACTATGGCTACACCTTC. This sequence encodes CASSYRRGQNYGYTF. The chain uses TRBV6-5 and TRBJ1-2, with D perhaps TRBD1 (6 bases). The CDR3 has 15 amino acids. Germline values: CDR1 MNHEY, CDR2 SVGAGI. Trimming removed 2 bases from V and 2 bases from J, with 12 bases in between.

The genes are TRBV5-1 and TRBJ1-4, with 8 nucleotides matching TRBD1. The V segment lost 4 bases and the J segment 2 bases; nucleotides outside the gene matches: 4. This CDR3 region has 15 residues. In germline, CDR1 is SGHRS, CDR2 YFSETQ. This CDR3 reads CASSRGQGTNEKLFF. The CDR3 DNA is TGCGCCAGCAGCAGAGGACAGGGTACTAATGAAAAACTGTTTTTT.

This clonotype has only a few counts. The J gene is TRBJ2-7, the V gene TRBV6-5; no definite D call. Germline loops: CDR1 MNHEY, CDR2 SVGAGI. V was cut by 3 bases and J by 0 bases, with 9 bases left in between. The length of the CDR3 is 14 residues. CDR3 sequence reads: CASSYMRTSYEQYF. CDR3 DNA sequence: TGTGCCAGCAGTTATATGAGAACCTCCTACGAGCAGTACTTC.

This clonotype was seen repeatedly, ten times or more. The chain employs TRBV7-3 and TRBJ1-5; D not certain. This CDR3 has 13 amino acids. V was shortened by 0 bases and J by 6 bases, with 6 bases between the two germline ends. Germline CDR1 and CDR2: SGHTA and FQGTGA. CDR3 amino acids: CASSLTGGQPQHF. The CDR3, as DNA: TGTGCCAGCAGCTTAACTGGAGGTCAGCCCCAGCATTTT.

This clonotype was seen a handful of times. As DNA, the CDR3 is TGCGCCAGCAGCCCCTTCGGGACCAGGTCCGGAGGAAACACCGGGGAGCTGTTTTTT. Residues: CASSPFGTRSGGNTGELFF. The chain employs TRBV4-1 and TRBJ2-2; D may match TRBD1 or TRBD2 (5 bases each). This CDR3 comprises 19 residues. The germline V gene encodes CDR1 MGHRA and CDR2 YSYEKL. Trimming left V 4 bases short and J 2 bases short, with 23 bases between.

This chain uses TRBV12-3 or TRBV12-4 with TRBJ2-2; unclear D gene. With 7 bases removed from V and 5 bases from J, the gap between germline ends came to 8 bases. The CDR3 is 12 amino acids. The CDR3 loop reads CASNSNTGELFF. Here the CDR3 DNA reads TGTGCCAGCAACAGTAATACCGGGGAGCTGTTTTTT.

The CDR3 spells CASSLRQGFSYGYTF. The CDR3 DNA is TGTGCCAGCAGCTTACGACAGGGGTTTAGCTATGGCTACACCTTC. The chain joins TRBV7-2 to TRBJ1-2, with 8 bases matching TRBD1. CDR1 is SGHTA and CDR2 is FQGNSA in the germline V gene. The V and J ends lost 2 bases and 4 bases, in that order; junction bases with no gene match: 6. There are 15 residues in the CDR3.

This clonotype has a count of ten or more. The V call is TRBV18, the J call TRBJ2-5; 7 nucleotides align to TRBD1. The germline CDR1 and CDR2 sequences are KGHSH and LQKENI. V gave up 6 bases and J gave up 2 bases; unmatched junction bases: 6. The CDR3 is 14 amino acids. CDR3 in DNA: TGTGCCAGCTCCGACGACAGGGCGCAAGAGACCCAGTACTTC. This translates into CASSDDRAQETQYF.

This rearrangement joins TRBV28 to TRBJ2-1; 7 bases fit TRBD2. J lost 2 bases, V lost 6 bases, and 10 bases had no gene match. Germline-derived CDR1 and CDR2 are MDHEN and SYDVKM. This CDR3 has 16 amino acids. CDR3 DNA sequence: TGTGCCAGCAGACACCGCCGGGACTATACCTACAATGAGCAGTTCTTC. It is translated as CASRHRRDYTYNEQFF.

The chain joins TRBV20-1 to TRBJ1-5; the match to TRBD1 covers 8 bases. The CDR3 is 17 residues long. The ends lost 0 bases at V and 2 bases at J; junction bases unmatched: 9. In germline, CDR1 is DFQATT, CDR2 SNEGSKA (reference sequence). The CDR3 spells CSARDVQGASGNQPQHF. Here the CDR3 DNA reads TGCAGTGCTAGAGATGTGCAGGGGGCGTCTGGCAATCAGCCCCAGCATTTT.

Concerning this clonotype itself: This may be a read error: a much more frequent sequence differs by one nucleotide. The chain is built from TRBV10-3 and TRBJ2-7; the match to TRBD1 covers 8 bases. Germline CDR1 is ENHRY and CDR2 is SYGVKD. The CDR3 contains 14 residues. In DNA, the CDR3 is TGTGCCATCAGTGGGACAGGGCGAGTAGGCGAGAAGTACGTC. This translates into CAISGTGRVGEKYV.

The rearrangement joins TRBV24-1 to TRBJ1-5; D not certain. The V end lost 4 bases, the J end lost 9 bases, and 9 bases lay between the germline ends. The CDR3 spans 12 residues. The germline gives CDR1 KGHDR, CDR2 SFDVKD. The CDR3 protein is CATSDLMGPQHF. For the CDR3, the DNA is TGTGCCACCAGTGACCTGATGGGGCCCCAGCATTTT.

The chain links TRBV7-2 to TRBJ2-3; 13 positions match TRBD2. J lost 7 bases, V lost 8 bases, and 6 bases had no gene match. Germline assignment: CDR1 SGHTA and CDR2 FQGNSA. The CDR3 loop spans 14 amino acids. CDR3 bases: TGTGCCAGCGTCGGGACTAGCGGGGCATATACGCAGTATTTT. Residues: CASVGTSGAYTQYF.

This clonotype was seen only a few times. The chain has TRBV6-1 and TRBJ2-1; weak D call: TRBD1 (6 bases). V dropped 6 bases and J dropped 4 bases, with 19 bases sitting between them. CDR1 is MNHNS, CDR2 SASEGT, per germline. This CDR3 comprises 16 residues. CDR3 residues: CASRGADSLGYNEQFF. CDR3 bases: TGTGCCAGCAGGGGGGCGGATAGCTTGGGGTACAATGAGCAGTTCTTC.

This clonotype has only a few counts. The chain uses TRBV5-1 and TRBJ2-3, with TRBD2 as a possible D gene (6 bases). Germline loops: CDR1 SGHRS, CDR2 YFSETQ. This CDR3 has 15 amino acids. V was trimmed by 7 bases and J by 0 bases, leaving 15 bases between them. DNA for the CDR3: TGCGCCAGCGGGAGGAGCGGATCTAGCACAGATACGCAGTATTTT. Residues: CASGRSGSSTDTQYF.

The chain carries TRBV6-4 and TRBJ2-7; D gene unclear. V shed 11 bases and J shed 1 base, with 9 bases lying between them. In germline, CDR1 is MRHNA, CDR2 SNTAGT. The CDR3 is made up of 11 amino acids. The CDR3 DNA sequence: TGTGCCGGCCAGGTATCCTACGAGCAGTACGTC. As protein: CAGQVSYEQYV.

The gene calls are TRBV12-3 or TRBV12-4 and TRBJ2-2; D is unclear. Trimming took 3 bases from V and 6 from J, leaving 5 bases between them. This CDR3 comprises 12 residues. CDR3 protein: CASSFGPGELFF. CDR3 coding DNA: TGTGCCAGCAGTTTTGGCCCCGGGGAGCTGTTTTTT.

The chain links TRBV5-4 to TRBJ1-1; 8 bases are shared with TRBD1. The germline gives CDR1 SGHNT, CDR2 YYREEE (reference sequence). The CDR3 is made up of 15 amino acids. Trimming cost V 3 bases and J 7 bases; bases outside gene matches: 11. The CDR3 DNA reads TGTGCCAGCAGCTCCCCGACAGGGGAAGAGGATGAAGCTTTCTTT. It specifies CASSSPTGEEDEAFF.